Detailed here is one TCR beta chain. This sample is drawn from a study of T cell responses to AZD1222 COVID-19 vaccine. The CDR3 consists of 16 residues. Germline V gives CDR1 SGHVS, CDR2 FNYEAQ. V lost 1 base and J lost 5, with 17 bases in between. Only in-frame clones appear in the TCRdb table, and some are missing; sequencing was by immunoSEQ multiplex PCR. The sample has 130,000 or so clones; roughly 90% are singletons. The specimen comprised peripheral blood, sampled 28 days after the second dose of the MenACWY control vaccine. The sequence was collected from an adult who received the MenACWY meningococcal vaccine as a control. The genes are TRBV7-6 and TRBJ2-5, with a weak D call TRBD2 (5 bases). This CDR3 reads CASSLDAQTGWETQYF. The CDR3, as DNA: TGTGCCAGCAGCTTAGACGCCCAAACGGGGTGGGAGACCCAGTACTTC.